This T cell receptor beta chain was recorded in a study of early T cells in non-severe SARS-CoV-2 infection. TCRdb analysed the 5' RACE reads with MiXCR anew, one entry per CDR3 protein. The sample holds some 60,000 distinct CDR3 sequences, approximately 7.7% seen once. Germline V lookup: CDR1 SGHNT, CDR2 YYREEE (reference sequence). The CDR3 extends over 11 amino acids. V lost 0 bases and J 11 bases, leaving 7 bases between the germline ends. This clonotype was found a few times. Input material: whole blood. The chain carries TRBV5-4 and TRBJ2-3, with no clear D. This sequence was found in an adult who was a healthcare worker with PCR-confirmed SARS-CoV-2 infection or an uninfected control (not recorded which). The CDR3 is CASSLGVRQYF. The CDR3 DNA is TGTGCCAGCAGCTTGGGGGTGCGGCAGTATTTT.